This is a list of T cell receptor beta chains from one sample in a study of T cell repertoires in cytomegalovirus infection. TCRdb reprocessed the reads via MiXCR and lists one record per CDR3 protein. The sample has more than 400,000 distinct CDR3 sequences, 26% seen once. The sample taken for sequencing was PBMCs. The receptor source for this set is a human donor in good health (CMV status not recorded). Some clones in this sample may be carry-over from other donors' samples. Each CDR3 is given with its conserved first and last residue. The D gene is left open where the match is weak. Rows may omit the clone size; those that give it use once, few, many or a size class.

TRBD2	NA	TRBV2	TRBJ2-3	TGTGCCAGCAGCGAAGCGGGAGGACGCACAGATACGCAGTATTTT	CASSEAGGRTDTQYF
NA	few	TRBV6-2/TRBV6-3	TRBJ2-2	TGTGCCAGCAGTTACCCTACCATGATGCGAGGGGAGCTGTTTTTT	CASSYPTMMRGELFF
NA	NA	TRBV20-1	TRBJ2-1	TGCAGTGCTAGAGTTCCGGCGGGATCTCTATTCAATGAGCAGTTCTTC	CSARVPAGSLFNEQFF
NA	few	TRBV6-2/TRBV6-3	TRBJ1-5	TGTGCCAGCAGTTACTTCAATCAGCCCCAGCATTTT	CASSYFNQPQHF
TRBD2	few	TRBV6-5	TRBJ2-5	TGTGCCAGCAGTTACTCGGCCGCGGGGGTCGGGCGAGAGACCCAGTACTTC	CASSYSAAGVGRETQYF
NA	few	TRBV4-1	TRBJ2-7	TGCGCCAGCAGCCACTTTTATCCGAGCTCCTACGAGCAGTACTTC	CASSHFYPSSYEQYF
NA	NA	TRBV28	TRBJ2-7	TGTGCCAGCAGCCGCGAGCCCTTAGGCCTCGAGCAGTACTTC	CASSREPLGLEQYF
NA	NA	TRBV12-3/TRBV12-4	TRBJ2-6	TGTGCCAGCAGTGACGGACGTTCCGGGGCCAACGTCCTGACTTTC	CASSDGRSGANVLTF
NA	NA	TRBV25-1	TRBJ1-1	TGTGCCAGCAGTGGGGGGGCAGGATTCATGAACACTGAAGCTTTCTTT	CASSGGAGFMNTEAFF
NA	few	TRBV29-1	TRBJ2-6	TGCAGCGTTGAAGACCGAGCGGGCGGCTCTGGGGCCAACGTCCTGACTTTC	CSVEDRAGGSGANVLTF
TRBD2	NA	TRBV6-5	TRBJ2-2	TGTGCCAGCAGTTACGCCCAGCGGGGGCTTACCGGGGAGCTGTTTTTT	CASSYAQRGLTGELFF
TRBD2	few	TRBV6-2/TRBV6-3	TRBJ2-1	TGTGCCAGCAGTGCCCCTAGCGGGAGCTACAATGAGCAGTTCTTC	CASSAPSGSYNEQFF
TRBD1	many	TRBV29-1	TRBJ1-2	TGCAGCGTTGAAGATCCCAACAGGGGGCCGGGCTATGGCTACACCTTC	CSVEDPNRGPGYGYTF
NA	few	TRBV19	TRBJ1-5	TGTGCCAGTAGCTGGGGAGGGGAAAGCAATCAGCCCCAGCATTTT	CASSWGGESNQPQHF
NA	NA	TRBV12-3/TRBV12-4	TRBJ2-1	TGTGCCAGCAAGTCGACTGTCGATGAGCAGTTCTTC	CASKSTVDEQFF
NA	few	TRBV7-3	TRBJ2-2	TGTGCCAGCAGCCGTCGGGCCACCGGGGAGCTGTTTTTT	CASSRRATGELFF
NA	many	TRBV7-2	TRBJ2-1	TGTGCCAGCAGCCGAGCGGAAGGAGCCTACAATGAGCAGTTCTTC	CASSRAEGAYNEQFF
NA	many	TRBV4-2	TRBJ2-4	TGTGCCAGCAGTCAAGGGCAGGGGAACATTCAGTACTTC	CASSQGQGNIQYF
NA	many	TRBV7-8	TRBJ2-7	TGTGCCAGCAGCCCGAGGGACACCTACGAGCAGTACTTC	CASSPRDTYEQYF
NA	NA	TRBV27	TRBJ1-1	TGTGCCAGCAGTTCCAGGTGGGGGAGCACTGAAGCTTTCTTT	CASSSRWGSTEAFF
NA	NA	TRBV28	TRBJ2-3	TGTGCCACAGTGGAGGGGGGCACAGATACGCAGTATTTT	CATVEGGTDTQYF
NA	NA	TRBV30	TRBJ2-1	TGTGCCTGGAGTGTAATATTTGGCGGAAGCTCCTACAATGAGCAGTTCTTC	CAWSVIFGGSSYNEQFF
NA	NA	TRBV20-1	TRBJ1-3	TGCAGTGCCAGGGGCTTGGGCTCCGGAAACACCATATATTTT	CSARGLGSGNTIYF
NA	NA	TRBV12-3/TRBV12-4	TRBJ2-1	TGTGCCAGTTTCGGCTCCTACAATGAGCAGTTCTTC	CASFGSYNEQFF
NA	NA	TRBV30	TRBJ2-7	TGTGCCTGGTCCAGAGAGAGCTCCTACGAGCAGTACTTC	CAWSRESSYEQYF
NA	many	TRBV19	TRBJ1-4	TGTGCCAGTAGTACCGTGGACTATAATGAAAAACTGTTTTTT	CASSTVDYNEKLFF
TRBD2	NA	TRBV6-8	TRBJ2-1	TGTGCCAGCAGTTACTCAACTAGCGGGTTATATGAGCAGTTCTTC	CASSYSTSGLYEQFF
TRBD2	NA	TRBV9	TRBJ2-1	TGTGCCAGCAGCGTTAGCGGGAACGGTTACAATGAGCAGTTCTTC	CASSVSGNGYNEQFF
TRBD1	NA	TRBV29-1	TRBJ2-4	TGCAGCGTTGTAGTTAGGGGACAGAGAAACATTCAGTACTTC	CSVVVRGQRNIQYF
TRBD1	NA	TRBV14	TRBJ1-1	TGTGCCAGCAGCCGGGACAGGGGTGGGACTGAAGCTTTCTTT	CASSRDRGGTEAFF
NA	NA	TRBV20-1	TRBJ2-3	TGCAGTGCTAGGGACCAGGGAGATACGCAGTATTTT	CSARDQGDTQYF
TRBD2	NA	TRBV2	TRBJ2-3	TGTGCCAGCAGTGATCCGGGACTAGCGGGAGATACGCAGTATTTT	CASSDPGLAGDTQYF
NA	few	TRBV6-2/TRBV6-3	TRBJ2-2	TGTGCCAGCACTCGGACAGCCCTGACCGGGGAGCTGTTTTTT	CASTRTALTGELFF
NA	NA	TRBV27	TRBJ1-4	TGTGCCAGCAGTTTCTTCGGGGAGTCGGAAAAACTGTTTTTT	CASSFFGESEKLFF
TRBD1	NA	TRBV5-5	TRBJ1-6	TGTGCCAGCAGCTACGGGACAGGGGATAATTCACCCCTCCACTTT	CASSYGTGDNSPLHF
NA	few	TRBV28	TRBJ2-7	TGTGCCAGCAGTTTAGAAAGCGTCTTCCGCGAGCAGTACTTC	CASSLESVFREQYF
NA	NA	TRBV11-2	TRBJ2-1	TGTGCCAGCAGCCCCCGGGCAGTGGTGGGGAATGAGCAGTTCTTC	CASSPRAVVGNEQFF
NA	NA	TRBV6-5	TRBJ1-4	TGTGCCAGCAGTTACTCCGGACCAGGGCTAGAAAAACTGTTTTTT	CASSYSGPGLEKLFF
NA	few	TRBV7-9	TRBJ2-5	TGTGCCAGCAGCTCGCGGGGCGCGGGCAGGGAGACCCAGTACTTC	CASSSRGAGRETQYF
TRBD1	NA	TRBV7-4	TRBJ1-4	TGTGCCGGACAGGGTTCAGTGGATGAAAAACTGTTTTTT	CAGQGSVDEKLFF
TRBD1	few	TRBV12-3/TRBV12-4	TRBJ2-7	TGTGCCAGCAGGGACAGGCTTATTAGCTACGAGCAGTACTTC	CASRDRLISYEQYF
TRBD2	few	TRBV12-3/TRBV12-4	TRBJ2-7	TGTGCCAGCAGCGAGCGGGGGGCTTCCTACGAGCAGTACTTC	CASSERGASYEQYF
NA	many	TRBV20-1	TRBJ1-5	TGCAGTGCTAGAGATACGGGGCCTCAGCCCCAGCATTTT	CSARDTGPQPQHF
NA	NA	TRBV27	TRBJ2-2	TGTGCCAGCAGTTTGTTAGGAACCGGGGTGGTCACCGGGGAGCTGTTTTTT	CASSLLGTGVVTGELFF
NA	NA	TRBV4-3	TRBJ1-6	TGCGCCAGCAGCCAAGATCGGGACCCCGGAAATTCACCCCTCCACTTT	CASSQDRDPGNSPLHF
TRBD2	once	TRBV2	TRBJ2-7	TGTGCCAGCAGTGAAGATACTAGCGGGTACGAGCAGTACTTC	CASSEDTSGYEQYF
NA	NA	TRBV6-2/TRBV6-3	TRBJ1-2	TGTGCCAGCACACACTCGTACCGATGGGATGGCTACACCTTC	CASTHSYRWDGYTF
NA	few	TRBV7-8	TRBJ1-4	TGTGCCAGCAGCCTCGGGGTTAGGGGCCTCGGGAAACCAACTAATGAAAAACTGTTTTTT	CASSLGVRGLGKPTNEKLFF
NA	few	TRBV14	TRBJ1-2	TGTGCCAGCAGCCAAGAAAAGGCGTATGGCTACACCTTC	CASSQEKAYGYTF
NA	NA	TRBV4-2	TRBJ1-1	TGTGCCAGCAGCCAAGATACGGACCAGGCGGACTTCTTT	CASSQDTDQADFF
TRBD2	NA	TRBV2	TRBJ2-1	TGTGCCAGCAGTTGGGGGGGAAGGCTCTTC	CASSWGGRLF
NA	NA	TRBV7-3	TRBJ2-5	TGTGCCAGCAGCTTAAATCCGGGTAGGGGAGAGACCCAGTACTTC	CASSLNPGRGETQYF
TRBD1	NA	TRBV28	TRBJ1-1	TGTGCCAGCAGTTTAGTGACAGGGAGGTTGACTGAAGCTTACTTT	CASSLVTGRLTEAYF
NA	NA	TRBV28	TRBJ1-1	TGTGCCAGCAGTCCTCATGGGACCGGGCCCGAAGCTTTCTTT	CASSPHGTGPEAFF
TRBD2	NA	TRBV12-3/TRBV12-4	TRBJ2-5	TGTGCCAGCAGTCGGGTAGCGGGAGTGGAGACCCAGTACTTC	CASSRVAGVETQYF
NA	NA	TRBV11-2	TRBJ2-6	TGTGCCAGCAGCTTAGGCTTAACTGGGGCCAACGTCCTGACTTTC	CASSLGLTGANVLTF
TRBD1	many	TRBV6-1	TRBJ1-1	TGTGCCAGCAGTTATTGGGACAGCCGCACTGAAGCTTTCTTT	CASSYWDSRTEAFF